Included here is one T cell receptor beta chain sequence, with context. The target antigen is unknown. A TCRbeta library incorporating unique molecular identifiers was prepared. TCRdb called the PCR reads again in MiXCR, with one record for every CDR3 protein. This sample has 100,000 to 130,000 distinct CDR3 sequences, with around 6.4% found just once. Trimming took 5 bases from V and 0 from J, leaving 14 bases between them. Germline values: CDR1 LNHNV, CDR2 YYDKDF (reference sequence). The CDR3 sequence is 16 residues long. These data belong to a study of T-cell reconstitution after alpha-beta-depleted transplantation in children. Findings and caveats of the study: Expanded graft clones, several hundred of them, were reportedly the source of alpha-beta T cells about two months after transplant. One year post-transplant, T-cell counts and diversity were largely derived from T cells produced anew. From surviving recipient T cells and thymic progenitors came the high day-60 TCRbeta diversity observed in some patients.

The chain has TRBV15 and TRBJ2-1, with D possibly being TRBD1 or TRBD2 (7 bases each). This receptor was identified in a male patient aged 2 to 9 who had a stem cell transplant for acute lymphoblastic leukemia, so the T cells may come from the graft donor. This specimen consisted of PBMCs, mostly from graft donor cells, obtained 360 days after TCRalphabeta/CD19-depleted stem cell transplant. The DNA of the CDR3 is TGTGCCACCAGCCCGGCAGGGGGGGACTCCTACAATGAGCAGTTCTTC. Its protein product is CATSPAGGDSYNEQFF. The whole variable domain, remainder taken from reference TRBV15 and TRBJ2-1, is DAMVIQNPRYQVTQFGKPVTLSCSQTLNHNVMYWYQQKSSQAPKLLFHYYDKDFNNEADTPDNFQSRRPNTSFCFLDIRSPGLGDTAMYLCATSPAGGDSYNEQFFGPGTRLTVL.